This T cell receptor (beta chain) was retrieved from a study of blood T cell repertoires in COVID-19. The CDR3 sequence is 15 residues long. V lost 1 base, J lost 4 bases, and 12 bases lay in between. CDR1 SGHTA and CDR2 FQGNSA come from the germline V gene. TCRdb's copy holds only in-frame clones and misses some; the assay was immunoSEQ multiplex PCR. Among about 220,000 clones listed, roughly 85% were seen once. The genes are TRBV7-2 and TRBJ2-3; TRBD2 is a possible D gene (6 bases). This TCR derives from a woman aged 65 to 85 with COVID-19, enrolled during active disease. The material sequenced was peripheral blood. CDR3: CASSLGPAGSDTQYF. The CDR3 region has the DNA TGTGCCAGCAGCTTAGGCCCAGCGGGCTCAGATACGCAGTATTTT.